The 10 T cell receptor beta chains listed next were all sequenced from one sample in a study of control samples from healthy donors and cancer patients (dated by TCRdb to the early 2020s). The library was produced with the immunoSEQ multiplex PCR assay. TCRdb provides this immuneACCESS table in a form limited to in-frame rearrangements. Some clones are lacking; in checked studies, under half of them reflect an unresolved V gene, and why the rest are absent is not known. The sample includes more than 95,000 clones, with around 94% observed a single time. The top ten clonotypes cover over 0.5% of the sample. The sample was PBMCs. These receptor sequences come from a man aged 80 or over with head and neck cancer.

The gene calls are TRBV30 and TRBJ2-5; D is undetermined. Trimming stripped 0 bases from V and 3 bases from J, with 8 bases between. The CDR3 extends over 13 amino acids. CDR1 GTSNPN and CDR2 SVGIG come from the germline V gene (reference sequence). CDR3 amino acids: CAWSVGLKETQYF. In DNA form, the CDR3 reads TGTGCCTGGAGTGTGGGTCTTAAAGAGACCCAGTACTTC.

Note on this clone: Other DNA sequences of this sample code for an identical CDR3. The chain has TRBV10-1 and TRBJ2-3; the match to TRBD2 covers 8 bases. The CDR3 extends over 15 amino acids. Per germline, CDR1 WNHNN and CDR2 SYGVQD (reference sequence). The V and J ends lost 10 bases and 8 bases, in that order; junction bases with no gene match: 17. The CDR3 here is CATASTSGQYSTQYF. The CDR3 region has the DNA TGCGCCACGGCTTCAACTAGCGGACAATATTCTACGCAGTATTTT.

The chain recombines TRBV5-4 with TRBJ2-1, with D possibly matching TRBD2 (7 bases). Germline V gene sequence: CDR1 SGHNT, CDR2 YYREEE (reference sequence). Deletions cut 5 bases from V and 5 bases from J, with 17 bases between. The CDR3 sequence is 15 residues long. CDR3 DNA: TGTGCCAGCAGACTCGGGGGGCCCGAGAACAATGAGCAGTTCTTC. This codes for CASRLGGPENNEQFF.

The chain recombines TRBV19 with TRBJ1-6; D is undetermined. V lost 5 bases to trimming and J lost 8 bases, with 13 bases between them. This CDR3 has 14 residues. The germline V gene has CDR1 LNHDA and CDR2 SQIVND (reference sequence). The CDR3 DNA reads TGTGCCAGTAGTCCCCAGGCGAGTCATTCACCCCTCCACTTT. Translation: CASSPQASHSPLHF.

This chain links TRBV11-2 with TRBJ1-3, with D uncertain. V gave up 3 bases and J gave up 4 bases, with 13 bases separating them. Germline V CDR1 and CDR2: SGHAT, FQNNGV. The CDR3 totals 15 residues. In DNA form, the CDR3 reads TGTGCCAGCAGCTTTCCTCCGGCAGAGGGAAACACCATATATTTT. Protein: CASSFPPAEGNTIYF.

This clone was recorded once. Written as DNA, the CDR3 is TGTGCCAGCTCACCCCGGACAGGGGAAAGCTATGGCTACACCTTC. It codes for CASSPRTGESYGYTF. The chain uses TRBV18 and TRBJ1-2; 9 bases are a match to TRBD1. Germline trimming cut 3 bases from V and 4 bases from J; bases unmatched to any gene: 6. Germline V gene lookup returns CDR1 KGHSH and CDR2 LQKENI. The CDR3 contains 15 residues.

The V and J genes are TRBV5-6 and TRBJ1-2, with a tentative D call TRBD1 (5 bases). This CDR3 has 15 amino acids. The V gene lost 0 bases and the J gene lost 0 bases, with 9 bases spanning the gap. Per germline, CDR1 SGHDT and CDR2 YYEEEE. The CDR3 here is CASSLATVPNYGYTF. CDR3 DNA: TGTGCCAGCAGCTTGGCGACAGTTCCTAACTATGGCTACACCTTC.

This clone has only one observation. V is TRBV10-1 and J is TRBJ1-3; the match to TRBD1 covers 7 bases. J lost 4 bases, V lost 3 bases, and 9 bases had no gene match. The CDR3 runs 16 residues. Germline values: CDR1 WNHNN, CDR2 SYGVQD (reference sequence). CDR3 protein: CASSDPVGTAGNTIYF. The CDR3 DNA reads as TGCGCCAGCAGTGACCCCGTGGGGACAGCCGGAAACACCATATATTTT.

This rearrangement joins TRBV11-2 to TRBJ1-1, with D hard to call. CDR1 and CDR2 from the germline V gene are SGHAT and FQNNGV. CDR3 size: 11 residues. V was clipped by 5 bases and J by 3 bases, with 4 bases between them. The CDR3 here is CASSAYTEAFF. CDR3 DNA sequence: TGTGCCAGCAGCGCCTACACTGAAGCTTTCTTT.

The rearrangement uses TRBV4-3 and TRBJ2-7, with 8 bases matching TRBD2. The V gene end was trimmed by 0 bases and the J gene end by 2 bases; junction bases not matched to a gene: 12. The germline gives CDR1 LGHNA, CDR2 YSLEER. This CDR3 comprises 18 residues. DNA of the CDR3: TGCGCCAGCAGCCAAGAGGTGGATAGCGGGATTCTTCCCTACGAGCAGTACTTC. Encoded protein: CASSQEVDSGILPYEQYF.